The clone carrying this T cell receptor (beta chain) was seen a handful of times. Each donor was a healthy Caucasian. The CDR3 covers 15 residues. J lost 3 bases, V lost 4 bases, and 9 bases had no gene match. Germline V lookup: CDR1 MNHEY, CDR2 SVGAGI. This record belongs to a study of identical twins. Through template switching, a universal primer site was introduced, and the cDNA contained unique molecular identifiers. TCRdb recomputed calls from the 5' RACE reads with MiXCR, one row per CDR3 protein. This sample has a few hundred thousand distinct CDR3 sequences, with approximately 9.6% found just once. These data also featured in a second study, about yellow fever vaccine responses in identical twins.

This receptor was obtained from a woman between 18 and 29 years old in good health. The sequenced material came from PBMCs. The chain links TRBV6-5 to TRBJ2-7; 7 bases are a match to TRBD1. CDR3 amino acids: CASSSSGTARYEQYF. Here the CDR3 DNA reads TGTGCCAGCAGTTCCTCCGGGACAGCCCGCTACGAGCAGTACTTC.